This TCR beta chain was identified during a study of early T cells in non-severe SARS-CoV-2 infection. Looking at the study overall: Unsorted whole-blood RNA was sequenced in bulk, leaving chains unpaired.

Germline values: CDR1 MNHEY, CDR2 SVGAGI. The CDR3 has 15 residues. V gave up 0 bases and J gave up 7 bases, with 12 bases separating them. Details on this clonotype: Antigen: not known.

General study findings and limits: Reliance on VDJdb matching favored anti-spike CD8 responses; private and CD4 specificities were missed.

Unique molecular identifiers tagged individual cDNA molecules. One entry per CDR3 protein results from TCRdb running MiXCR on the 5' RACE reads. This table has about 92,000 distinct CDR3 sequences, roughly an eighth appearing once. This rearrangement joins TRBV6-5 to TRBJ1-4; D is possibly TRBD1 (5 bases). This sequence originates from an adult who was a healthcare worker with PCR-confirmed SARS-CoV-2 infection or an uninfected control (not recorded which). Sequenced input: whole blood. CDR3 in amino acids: CASSYSWTSSEKLFF. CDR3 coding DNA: TGTGCCAGCAGTTACTCCTGGACATCTTCTGAAAAACTGTTTTTT.